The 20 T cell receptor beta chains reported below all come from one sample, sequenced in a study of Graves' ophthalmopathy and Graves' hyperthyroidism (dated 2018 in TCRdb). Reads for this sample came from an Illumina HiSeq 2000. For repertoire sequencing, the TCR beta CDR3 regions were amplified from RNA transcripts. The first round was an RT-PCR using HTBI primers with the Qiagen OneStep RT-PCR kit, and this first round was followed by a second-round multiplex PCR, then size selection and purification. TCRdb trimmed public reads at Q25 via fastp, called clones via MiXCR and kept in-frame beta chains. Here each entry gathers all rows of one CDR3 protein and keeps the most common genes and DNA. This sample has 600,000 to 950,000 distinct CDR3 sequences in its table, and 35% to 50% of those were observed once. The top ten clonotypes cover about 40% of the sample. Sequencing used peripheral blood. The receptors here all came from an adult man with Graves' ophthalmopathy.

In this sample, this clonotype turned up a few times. This chain's CDR3 is CASSQGTVTTNEKLFF. Written as DNA, the CDR3 is TGTGCCAGCAGCCAAGGAACAGTGACAACTAATGAAAAACTGTTTTTT. The rearrangement links TRBV9 to TRBJ1-4, with D hard to call. Germline CDR1 reads SGDLS; CDR2 reads YYNGEE. The CDR3 is made up of 16 amino acids. The V and J ends lost 4 bases and 0 bases respectively, with 13 bases between them.

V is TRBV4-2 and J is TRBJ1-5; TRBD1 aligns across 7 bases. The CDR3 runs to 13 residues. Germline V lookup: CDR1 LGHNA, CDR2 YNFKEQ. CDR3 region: CTHATGDNQPQHF. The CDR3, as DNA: TGTACCCACGCCACAGGGGACAATCAGCCCCAGCATTTT.

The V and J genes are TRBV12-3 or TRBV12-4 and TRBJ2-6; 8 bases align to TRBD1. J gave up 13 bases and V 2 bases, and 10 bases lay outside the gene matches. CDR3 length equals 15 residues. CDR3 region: CASSLPTDRVGVLTF. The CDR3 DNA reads TGTGCCAGCAGTTTACCGACGGACAGGGTAGGGGTCCTGACTTTC.

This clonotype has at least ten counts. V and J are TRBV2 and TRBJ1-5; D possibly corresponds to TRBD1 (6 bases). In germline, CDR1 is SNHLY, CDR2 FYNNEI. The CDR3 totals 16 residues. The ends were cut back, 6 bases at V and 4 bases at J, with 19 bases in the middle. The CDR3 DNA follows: TGTGCCAGCAGCACCCAGGGGATCATCAATAATCAGCCCCAGCATTTT. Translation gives CASSTQGIINNQPQHF.

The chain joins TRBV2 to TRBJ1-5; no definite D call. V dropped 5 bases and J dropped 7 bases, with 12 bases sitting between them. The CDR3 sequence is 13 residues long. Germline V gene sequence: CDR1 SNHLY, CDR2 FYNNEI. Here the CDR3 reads CASSTGIRQPQHF. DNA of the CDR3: TGTGCCAGCAGTACGGGAATCAGACAGCCCCAGCATTTT.

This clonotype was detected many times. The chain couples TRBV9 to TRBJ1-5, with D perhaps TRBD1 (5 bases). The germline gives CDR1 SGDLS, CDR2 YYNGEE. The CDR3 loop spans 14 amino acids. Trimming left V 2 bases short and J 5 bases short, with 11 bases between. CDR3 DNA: TGTGCCAGCAGCGTCGACAGCAGAGATCAGCCCCAGCATTTT. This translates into CASSVDSRDQPQHF.

This CDR3 reads CASVDGHSGELFF. For the CDR3, the DNA is TGTGCCAGCGTTGACGGTCATTCCGGGGAGCTGTTTTTT. The chain recombines TRBV25-1 with TRBJ2-2; D gene unclear. The V gene lost 8 bases and the J gene lost 6 bases, with 13 bases spanning the gap. The germline gives CDR1 MGHDK, CDR2 SYGVNS. This CDR3 contains 13 residues.

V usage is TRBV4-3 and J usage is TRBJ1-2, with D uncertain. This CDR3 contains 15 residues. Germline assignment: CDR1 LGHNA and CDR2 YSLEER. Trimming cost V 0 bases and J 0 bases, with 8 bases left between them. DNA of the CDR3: TGCGCCAGCAGCCAAGATGGATTTTCTAACTATGGCTACACCTTC. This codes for CASSQDGFSNYGYTF.

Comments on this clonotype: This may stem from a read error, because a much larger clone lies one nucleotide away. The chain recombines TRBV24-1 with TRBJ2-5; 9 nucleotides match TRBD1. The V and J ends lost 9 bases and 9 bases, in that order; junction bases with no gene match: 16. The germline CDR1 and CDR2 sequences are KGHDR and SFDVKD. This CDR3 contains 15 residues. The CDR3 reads CATSIPGQGTEAQYF. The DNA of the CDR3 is TGTGCCACCTCTATACCGGGACAGGGAACCGAGGCCCAGTACTTC.

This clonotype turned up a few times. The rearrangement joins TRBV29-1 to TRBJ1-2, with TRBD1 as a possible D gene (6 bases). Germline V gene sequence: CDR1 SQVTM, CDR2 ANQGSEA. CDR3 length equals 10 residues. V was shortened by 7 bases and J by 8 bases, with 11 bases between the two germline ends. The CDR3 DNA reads TGCAGCGCCGAGGGGACAGGCTACACCTTC. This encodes CSAEGTGYTF.

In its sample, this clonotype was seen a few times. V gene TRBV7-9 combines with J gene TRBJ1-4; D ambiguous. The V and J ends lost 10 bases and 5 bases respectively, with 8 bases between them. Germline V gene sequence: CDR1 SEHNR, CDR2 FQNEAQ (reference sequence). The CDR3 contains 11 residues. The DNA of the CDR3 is TGTGCCACAGCTCAGAATGAAAAACTGTTTTTT. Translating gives CATAQNEKLFF.

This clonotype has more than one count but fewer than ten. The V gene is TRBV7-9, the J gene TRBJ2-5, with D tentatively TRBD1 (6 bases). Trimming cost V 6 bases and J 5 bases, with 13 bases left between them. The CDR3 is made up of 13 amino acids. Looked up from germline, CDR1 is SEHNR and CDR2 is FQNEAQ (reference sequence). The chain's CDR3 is CASSPGVRETQYF. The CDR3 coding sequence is TGTGCCAGCAGTCCAGGGGTGCGGGAGACCCAGTACTTC.

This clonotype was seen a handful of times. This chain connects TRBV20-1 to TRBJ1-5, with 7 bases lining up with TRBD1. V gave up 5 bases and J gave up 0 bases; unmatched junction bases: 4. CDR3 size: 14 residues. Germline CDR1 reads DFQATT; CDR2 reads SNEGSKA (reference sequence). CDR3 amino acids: CSARQGFSNQPQHF. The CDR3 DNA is TGCAGTGCTCGACAGGGTTTTAGCAATCAGCCCCAGCATTTT.

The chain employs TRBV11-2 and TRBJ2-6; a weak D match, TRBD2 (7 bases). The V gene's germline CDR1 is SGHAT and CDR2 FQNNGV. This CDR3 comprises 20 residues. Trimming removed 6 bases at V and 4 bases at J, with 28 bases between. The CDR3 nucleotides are TGTGCCAGCAGTTACTCACGAGGGAGGGGGGAAGCTCTGGGGGCCAACGTCCTGACTTTC. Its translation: CASSYSRGRGEALGANVLTF.

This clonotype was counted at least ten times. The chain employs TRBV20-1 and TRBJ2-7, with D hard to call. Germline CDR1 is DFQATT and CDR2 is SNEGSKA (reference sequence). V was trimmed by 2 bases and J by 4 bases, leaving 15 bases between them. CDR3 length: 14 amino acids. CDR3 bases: TGCAGTGCTAGAAAGGGCCTTTCCGGGTACGAGCAGTACTTC. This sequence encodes CSARKGLSGYEQYF.

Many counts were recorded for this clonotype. The CDR3, as DNA: TGTGCCATCACAGGAGGAAGCTCCTACGAGCAGTACTTC. It encodes CAITGGSSYEQYF. The genes are TRBV10-3 and TRBJ2-7, with D possibly TRBD2 on 5 matching bases. V was trimmed by 7 bases and J by 0 bases, leaving 10 bases between them. Germline lookup yields CDR1 ENHRY and CDR2 SYGVKD. The CDR3 loop spans 13 amino acids.

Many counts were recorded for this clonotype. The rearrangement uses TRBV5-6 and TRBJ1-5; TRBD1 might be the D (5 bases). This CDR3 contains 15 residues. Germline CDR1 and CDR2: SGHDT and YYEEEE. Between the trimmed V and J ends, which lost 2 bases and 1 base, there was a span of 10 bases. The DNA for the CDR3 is TGTGCCAGCAGCTTATTCGGGGACAGCAATCAGCCCCAGCATTTT. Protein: CASSLFGDSNQPQHF.

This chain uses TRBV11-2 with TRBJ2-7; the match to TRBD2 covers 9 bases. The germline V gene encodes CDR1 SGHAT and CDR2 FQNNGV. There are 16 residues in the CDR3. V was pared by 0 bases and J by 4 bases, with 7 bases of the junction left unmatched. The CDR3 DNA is TGTGCCAGCAGCTTAGATTTTAGCGGGAGTAGGTACGAGCAGTACGTC. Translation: CASSLDFSGSRYEQYV.

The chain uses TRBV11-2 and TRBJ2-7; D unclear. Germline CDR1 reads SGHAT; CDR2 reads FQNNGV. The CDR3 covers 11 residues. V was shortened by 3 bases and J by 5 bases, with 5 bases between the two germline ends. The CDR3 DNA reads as TGTGCCAGCAGCTTCCGACACGAGCAGTACTTC. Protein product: CASSFRHEQYF.

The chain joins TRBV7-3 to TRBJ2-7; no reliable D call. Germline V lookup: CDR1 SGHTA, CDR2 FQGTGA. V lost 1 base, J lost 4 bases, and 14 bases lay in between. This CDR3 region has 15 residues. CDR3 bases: TGTGCCAGCAGCTTAAGGGCAGGACCCCAATACGAGCAGTACTTC. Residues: CASSLRAGPQYEQYF.